This TCR beta chain was sequenced in a study of cytomegalovirus exposure and HLA in healthy donors. Study-level findings and limits: Rarity marked most TCR sequences, yet some public TCRs occurred in many donors. It was reportedly the case that the classifier diagnosed cytomegalovirus status with high specificity and sensitivity. Clusters of TCRs from the first cohort tended to co-occur in the 120 validation repertoires (as a later analysis found). The authors confirmed in vitro that three CMV-associated chains were specific for CMV antigens.

V was cut by 1 base and J by 2 bases, with 9 bases left in between. From germline, CDR1 is SGHRS and CDR2 YFSETQ. The CDR3 contains 14 residues. This clone was found a few times. The target antigen is unknown. Method: immunoSEQ multiplex PCR; TCRdb's copy keeps in-frame clones and lacks some. The profile shows roughly 350,000 clones, 75% to 90% of them singletons. The chain is built from TRBV5-1 and TRBJ2-5; D perhaps matches TRBD1 (6 bases). This clonotype was sampled from a woman younger than 35 in good health and CMV-seronegative. The specimen sequenced was PBMCs. In nucleotides, the CDR3 is TGCGCCAGCAGCTTGACCGGGACACAAGAGACCCAGTACTTC. Protein: CASSLTGTQETQYF. The full variable domain, with the rest looked up from reference TRBV5-1 and TRBJ2-5, is KAGVTQTPRYLIKTRGQQVTLSCSPISGHRSVSWYQQTPGQGLQFLFEYFSETQRNKGNFPGRFSGRQFSNSRSEMNVSTLELGDSALYLCASSLTGTQETQYFGPGTRLLVL.